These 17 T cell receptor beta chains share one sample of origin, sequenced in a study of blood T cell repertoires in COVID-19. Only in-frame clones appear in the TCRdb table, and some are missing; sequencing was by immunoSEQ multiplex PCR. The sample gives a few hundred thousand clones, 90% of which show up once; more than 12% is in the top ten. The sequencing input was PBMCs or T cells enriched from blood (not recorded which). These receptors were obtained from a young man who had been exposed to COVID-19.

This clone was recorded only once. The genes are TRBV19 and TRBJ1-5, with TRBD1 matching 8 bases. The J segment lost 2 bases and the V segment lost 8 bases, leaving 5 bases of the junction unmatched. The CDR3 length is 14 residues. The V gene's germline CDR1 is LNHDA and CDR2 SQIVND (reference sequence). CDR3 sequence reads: CASALGQGNQPQHF. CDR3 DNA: TGTGCCAGTGCCTTGGGACAGGGCAATCAGCCCCAGCATTTT.

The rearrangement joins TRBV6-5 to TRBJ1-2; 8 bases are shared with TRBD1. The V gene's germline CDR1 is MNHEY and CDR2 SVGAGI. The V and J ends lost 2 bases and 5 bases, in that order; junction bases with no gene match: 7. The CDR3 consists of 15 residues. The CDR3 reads CASSYRTGRRYGYTF. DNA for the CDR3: TGTGCCAGCAGTTACCGGACAGGGCGTCGGTATGGCTACACCTTC.

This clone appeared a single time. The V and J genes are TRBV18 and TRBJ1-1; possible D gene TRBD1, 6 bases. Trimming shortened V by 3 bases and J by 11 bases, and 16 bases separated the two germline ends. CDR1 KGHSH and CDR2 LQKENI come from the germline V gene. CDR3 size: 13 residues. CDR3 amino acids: CASSPPGRGLAFF. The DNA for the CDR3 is TGTGCCAGCTCACCCCCGGGCAGGGGATTGGCTTTCTTT.

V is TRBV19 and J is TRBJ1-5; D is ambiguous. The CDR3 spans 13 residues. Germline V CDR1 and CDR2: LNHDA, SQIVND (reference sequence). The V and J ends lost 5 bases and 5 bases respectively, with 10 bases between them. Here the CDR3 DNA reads TGTGCCAGTAGTTTTGGGCCTCATCAGCCCCAGCATTTT. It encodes CASSFGPHQPQHF.

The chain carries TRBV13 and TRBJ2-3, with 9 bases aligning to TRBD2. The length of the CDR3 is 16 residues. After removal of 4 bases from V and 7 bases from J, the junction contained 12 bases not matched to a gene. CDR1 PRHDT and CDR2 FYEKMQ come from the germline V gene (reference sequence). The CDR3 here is CASSSLRGGATNTQYF. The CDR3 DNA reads TGTGCCAGCAGCTCCCTCCGCGGGGGGGCCACGAATACGCAGTATTTT.

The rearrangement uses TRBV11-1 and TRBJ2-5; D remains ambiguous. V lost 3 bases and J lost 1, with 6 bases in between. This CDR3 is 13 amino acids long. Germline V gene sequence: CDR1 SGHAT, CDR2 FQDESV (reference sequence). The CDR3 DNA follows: TGTGCCAGCAGCTTCTTCCCCCAAGAGACCCAGTACTTC. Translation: CASSFFPQETQYF.

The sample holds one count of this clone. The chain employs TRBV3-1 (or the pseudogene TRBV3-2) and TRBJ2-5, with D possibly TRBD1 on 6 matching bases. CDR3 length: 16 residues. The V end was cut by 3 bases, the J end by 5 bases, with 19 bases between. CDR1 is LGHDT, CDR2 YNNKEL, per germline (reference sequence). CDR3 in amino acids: CASSQIGRGEGETQYF. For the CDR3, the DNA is TGTGCCAGCAGCCAGATCGGCAGGGGTGAGGGGGAGACCCAGTACTTC.

The DNA of the CDR3 is TGTGCCAGTAGTACACTAGCGGGGGGGCATGGCACCGGGGAGCTGTTTTTT. Protein product: CASSTLAGGHGTGELFF. J is TRBJ2-2 and V is TRBV19; TRBD2 matches 13 bases. The CDR3 contains 17 residues. Germline V gives CDR1 LNHDA, CDR2 SQIVND (reference sequence). With V trimmed by 4 bases and J by 4 bases, 6 bases remained unmatched. Full variable domain (outside the CDR3, taken from reference TRBV19 and TRBJ2-2): DGGITQSPKYLFRKEGQNVTLSCEQNLNHDAMYWYRQDPGQGLRLIYYSQIVNDFQKGDIAEGYSVSREKKESFPLTVTSAQKNPTAFYLCASSTLAGGHGTGELFFGEGSRLTVL.

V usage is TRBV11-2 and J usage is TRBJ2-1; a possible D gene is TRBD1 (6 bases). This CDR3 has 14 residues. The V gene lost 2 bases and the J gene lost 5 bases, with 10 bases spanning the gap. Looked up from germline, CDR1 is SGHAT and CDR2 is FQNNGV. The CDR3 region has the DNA TGTGCCAGCAGCTTATCGGACAGCCACAATGAGCAGTTCTTC. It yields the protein CASSLSDSHNEQFF.

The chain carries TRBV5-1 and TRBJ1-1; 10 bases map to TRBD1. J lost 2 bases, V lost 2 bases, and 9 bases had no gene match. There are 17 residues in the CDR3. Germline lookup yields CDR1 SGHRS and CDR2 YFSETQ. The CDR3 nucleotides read TGCGCCAGCAGCTTCCGGGACAGGGGTCTCGTAAACACTGAAGCTTTCTTT. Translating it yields CASSFRDRGLVNTEAFF. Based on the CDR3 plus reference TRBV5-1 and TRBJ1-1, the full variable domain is KAGVTQTPRYLIKTRGQQVTLSCSPISGHRSVSWYQQTPGQGLQFLFEYFSETQRNKGNFPGRFSGRQFSNSRSEMNVSTLELGDSALYLCASSFRDRGLVNTEAFFGQGTRLTVV.

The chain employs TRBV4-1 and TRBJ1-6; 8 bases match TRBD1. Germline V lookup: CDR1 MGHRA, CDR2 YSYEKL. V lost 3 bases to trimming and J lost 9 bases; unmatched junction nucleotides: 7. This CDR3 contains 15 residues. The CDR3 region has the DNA TGCGCCAGCAGCCAGAAGACAGGGGATTCTTCACCCCTCCACTTT. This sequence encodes CASSQKTGDSSPLHF.

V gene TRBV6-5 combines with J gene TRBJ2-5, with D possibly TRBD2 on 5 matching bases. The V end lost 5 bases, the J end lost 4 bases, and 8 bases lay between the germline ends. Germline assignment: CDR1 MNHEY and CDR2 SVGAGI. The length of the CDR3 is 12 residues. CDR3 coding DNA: TGTGCCAGCAGTCGGACTGGAGAGACCCAGTACTTC. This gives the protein CASSRTGETQYF.

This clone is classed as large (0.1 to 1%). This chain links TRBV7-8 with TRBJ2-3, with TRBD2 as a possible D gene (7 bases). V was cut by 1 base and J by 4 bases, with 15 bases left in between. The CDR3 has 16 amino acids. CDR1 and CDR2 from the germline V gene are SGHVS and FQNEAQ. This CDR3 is CASSLGGRGTSDTQYF. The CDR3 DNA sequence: TGTGCCAGCAGCTTAGGGGGGCGGGGGACGTCAGATACGCAGTATTTT.

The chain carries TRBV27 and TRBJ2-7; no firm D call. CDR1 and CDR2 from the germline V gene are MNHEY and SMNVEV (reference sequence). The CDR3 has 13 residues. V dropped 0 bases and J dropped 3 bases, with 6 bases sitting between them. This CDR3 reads CASSLSANYEQYF. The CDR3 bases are TGTGCCAGCAGTTTATCGGCAAACTACGAGCAGTACTTC.

CDR3 in DNA: TGTGCCAGCAGCTTTCCAGTGAACACTGAAGCTTTCTTT. This gives the protein CASSFPVNTEAFF. The J gene is TRBJ1-1, the V gene TRBV5-6; D is undetermined. This CDR3 region has 13 residues. The germline V gene encodes CDR1 SGHDT and CDR2 YYEEEE. V dropped 2 bases and J dropped 0 bases, with 5 bases sitting between them.

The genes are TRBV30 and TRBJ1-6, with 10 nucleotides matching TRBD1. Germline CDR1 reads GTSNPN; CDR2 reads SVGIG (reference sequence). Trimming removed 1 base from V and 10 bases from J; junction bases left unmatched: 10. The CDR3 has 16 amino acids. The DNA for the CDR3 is TGTGCCTGGAGTGAAGCAGGGACAGGGGTAAGGTCACCCCTCCACTTT. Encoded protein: CAWSEAGTGVRSPLHF.

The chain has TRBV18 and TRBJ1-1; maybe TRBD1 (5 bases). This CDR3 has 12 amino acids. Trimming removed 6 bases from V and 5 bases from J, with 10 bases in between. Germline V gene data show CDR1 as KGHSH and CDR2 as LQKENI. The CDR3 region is CASSWGETEAFF. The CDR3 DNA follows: TGTGCCAGCTCCTGGGGGGAAACTGAAGCTTTCTTT.